This T cell receptor (beta chain) was captured by sequencing in a study of T cell responses to AZD1222 COVID-19 vaccine. The CDR3 loop spans 11 amino acids. The germline CDR1 and CDR2 sequences are SGHRS and YFSETQ. Trimming removed 4 bases from V and 8 bases from J, with 7 bases in between. This clone has only one observation. The antigen is undetermined. Sequencing was performed with immunoSEQ multiplex PCR; in TCRdb, only in-frame clones are kept and a portion is missing. Among roughly 100,000 clones listed, roughly 90% were seen once. General study results and limits: Mostly white British, mostly female donors; authors suggested clonal diversity may be underestimated.

V is TRBV5-1 and J is TRBJ2-4; no definite D call. This specimen was peripheral blood, taken on day 0 of AZD1222 vaccination. The clonotype comes from an adult in good health. The CDR3 nucleotides read TGCGCCAGCAGCCAGAAGGACATTCAGTACTTC. This translates into CASSQKDIQYF.